The rows below give T cell receptor beta chains drawn from one sample of a study of OX40 agonist ivuxolimab in advanced cancers. Generated by immunoSEQ multiplex PCR, the TCRdb table keeps only in-frame clones and is missing some. The data show roughly 150,000 clones, around 94% seen once. This sample comprised CD4+ or CD8+ T cells sorted from blood, obtained in a trial of the OX40 agonist ivuxolimab. The origin of the receptors is an adult with an advanced solid tumor such as melanoma, head and neck, liver or kidney cancer. The CDR3 runs from the conserved cysteine through the conserved F or W. The order of the fields is D gene, V gene, CDR3 protein. The D gene is left open where the match is weak.

.	TRBV7-3	CASSFARENGYTF
TRBD2	TRBV4-2	CASSQASGGRNEQFF
.	TRBV5-1	CASSSGIFNEQFF
.	TRBV5-6	CASNWGLNTEAFF
TRBD2	TRBV11-2	CASSFQRGGPTQYF
.	TRBV9	CASSVGAQYNQPQHF
TRBD2	TRBV7-2	CASSFGGGAYEQYF
.	TRBV6-4	CASSVQSSNTEAFF
.	TRBV30	CAWSNNRVTEAFF
TRBD2	TRBV7-2	CASRPPGLSTDTQYF
TRBD1	TRBV6-6	CASSPRPQGYEQYF
.	TRBV7-2	CASSLFLGELFF
TRBD2	TRBV4-1	CASSPRGVAEETQYF
TRBD1	TRBV10-3	CAISDLSGGDVGAFF
.	TRBV7-6	CASSSSLAWSNEQFF
TRBD2	TRBV27	CASSTLAGGRHANTGELFF
.	TRBV13	CASSLIGTAGNTIYF
TRBD2	TRBV7-8	CASSPSSGVGEQFF
.	TRBV19	CASSIVQPNTGELFF
.	TRBV11-3	CASSRRDTGELFF
.	TRBV14	CASSRRFSPPGELFF
TRBD2	TRBV7-2	CASSREYLRGGIQETQYF
.	TRBV29-1	CSVPKGGAYNEQFF
.	TRBV2	CASRGDNTGELFF
TRBD1	TRBV6-5	CASSPGQGYNEQFF
.	TRBV5-1	CASSLQTNYGYTF
.	TRBV19	CASSIDRGRSTGELFF
TRBD1	TRBV4-3	CASSQTGQGAEETQYF
.	TRBV6-1	CASSEARGMYGCTF
.	TRBV27	CASSYGQGGGYTF
TRBD2	TRBV9	CASSWTSTDTGELFF